This T cell receptor (beta chain) was profiled in a study of cytomegalovirus exposure and HLA in healthy donors. The PCR made use of 60 Vbeta and 13 Jbeta primers. Clones were sequenced by immunoSEQ multiplex PCR, and TCRdb holds only the in-frame ones, with some missing. The sample has about 160,000 clones, just under 80% seen once. The CDR3 sequence is 15 residues long. CDR1 is SGHTA and CDR2 is FQGNSA in the germline V gene. Germline trimming cut 5 bases from V and 1 base from J; bases unmatched to any gene: 6. The chain uses TRBV7-2 and TRBJ2-7; 9 nucleotides align to TRBD2. The sequencing input was PBMCs. The receptor was isolated from a man under 40 in good health and CMV-seronegative. The CDR3 region is CASSKGLAESYEQYF. Here the CDR3 DNA reads TGTGCCAGCAGCAAGGGACTAGCCGAATCCTACGAGCAGTACTTC.